Listed below are T cell receptor beta chains from one sample, sequenced in a study of blood T cell repertoires in COVID-19. Sequencing used immunoSEQ multiplex PCR; TCRdb keeps in-frame clones, though not all of them. Of 97,000 or so clones listed, 82% are singletons. Sequences were obtained from peripheral blood. The receptors stem from a man aged 80 or over with acute or convalescent COVID-19. Each CDR3 is given with its conserved first and last residue. Fields, in order: J gene, clone size, CDR3 length, V gene, D gene, CDR3 protein, CDR3 DNA. D genes are given only for firm matches. Clone size is given for some rows only: seen once, a few or many times, or a class if the clone is expanded.

TRBJ2-6	-	16	TRBV7-9	-	CASSPGQHSGANVLTF	TGTGCCAGCAGTCCAGGACAGCACTCTGGGGCCAACGTCCTGACTTTC
TRBJ2-2	-	16	TRBV3-1/TRBV3-2	-	CASTPKGPGVTGELFF	TGTGCCAGCACACCGAAGGGTCCAGGGGTGACCGGGGAGCTGTTTTTT
TRBJ1-1	few	14	TRBV5-1	TRBD1	CASSHGQGRTEAFF	TGCGCCAGCAGCCATGGACAGGGGAGGACTGAAGCTTTCTTT
TRBJ2-1	-	15	TRBV4-3	TRBD1	CASSQLDRENNEQFF	TGCGCCAGCAGCCAGTTAGACAGGGAAAACAATGAGCAGTTCTTC
TRBJ1-5	once	16	TRBV5-8	-	CASSPERTVSNQPQHF	TGTGCCAGCAGCCCCGAACGGACAGTTAGCAATCAGCCCCAGCATTTT
TRBJ2-2	-	16	TRBV4-2	TRBD2	CASSQRLAGETGELFF	TGTGCCAGCAGCCAACGGCTAGCGGGAGAAACCGGGGAGCTGTTTTTT
TRBJ2-1	-	14	TRBV10-3	TRBD2	CAINGGLAHNEQFF	TGTGCCATCAACGGCGGACTAGCGCACAATGAGCAGTTCTTC
TRBJ2-1	once	16	TRBV6-2/TRBV6-3	-	CASSLGAGRTYNEQFF	TGTGCCAGCAGTCTAGGCGCGGGCCGGACCTACAATGAGCAGTTCTTC
TRBJ1-5	-	15	TRBV18	-	CASSPNSYSNQPQHF	TGTGCCAGCTCACCAAACAGTTATAGCAATCAGCCCCAGCATTTT
TRBJ2-5	-	14	TRBV6-5	TRBD2	CASSYGGGAETQYF	TGTGCCAGCAGTTACGGCGGGGGGGCAGAGACCCAGTACTTC
TRBJ1-6	-	15	TRBV14	-	CASSQDSSYNSPLHF	TGTGCCAGCAGCCAAGACAGCTCCTATAATTCACCCCTCCACTTT
TRBJ2-1	-	18	TRBV5-1	TRBD2	CASSLGLAGVGALNEQFF	TGCGCCAGCAGCTTGGGACTAGCGGGAGTGGGGGCTCTAAATGAGCAGTTCTTC
TRBJ1-2	few	14	TRBV13	TRBD1	CASSLGQGKDGYTF	TGTGCCAGCAGCTTAGGACAGGGGAAGGATGGCTACACCTTC
TRBJ1-5	few	14	TRBV19	-	CASSIQVNNQPQHF	TGTGCCAGTAGTATACAGGTAAACAATCAGCCCCAGCATTTT
TRBJ1-2	-	15	TRBV4-3	-	CASSQAGLANYGYTF	TGCGCCAGCAGCCAAGCAGGGTTAGCTAACTATGGCTACACCTTC
TRBJ2-5	-	14	TRBV28	-	CASSLSGGQETQYF	TGTGCCAGCAGTTTATCCGGGGGTCAAGAGACCCAGTACTTC
TRBJ1-1	-	13	TRBV19	-	CASSATGISEAFF	TGTGCCAGTAGTGCAACAGGGATCTCTGAAGCTTTCTTT
TRBJ2-3	-	13	TRBV4-3	-	CASSQAGQYTQYF	TGCGCCAGCAGCCAAGCCGGACAATATACGCAGTATTTT
TRBJ2-7	-	13	TRBV2	TRBD1	CASSAQGVSEQYF	TGTGCCAGCAGTGCACAGGGGGTATCCGAGCAGTACTTC
TRBJ1-5	-	17	TRBV18	TRBD1	CASSPSDRGSPNQPQHF	TGTGCCAGCTCCCCTTCGGACAGGGGATCCCCAAATCAGCCCCAGCATTTT
TRBJ2-1	-	17	TRBV7-2	-	CASSLALRAGSYNEQFF	TGTGCCAGCAGCTTAGCGCTCAGGGCAGGCTCCTACAATGAGCAGTTCTTC
TRBJ2-7	-	15	TRBV28	TRBD1	CASSLGGTGGYEQYF	TGTGCCAGCAGTTTAGGGGGGACAGGGGGCTACGAGCAGTACTTC